Listed here is a single TCR beta chain. Its antigen is as yet unknown. This record belongs to a study of T cell repertoires in cytomegalovirus infection. Study at large: It was the public TCR beta signatures that indicated both CMV infection and matching HLA type.

V lost 7 bases and J lost 9, with 13 bases in between. Per the germline V gene, CDR1 is SGHNT and CDR2 is YYREEE (reference sequence). This CDR3 has 11 amino acids. TCRdb re-derived calls from the reads in MiXCR, one entry per CDR3 protein. The table shows about 890,000 distinct CDR3 sequences, with approximately 31% occurring only once. The sample here was cultured CD8+ T cells from PBMCs, taken from culture after CMV antigen stimulation. The TCR originated in a human donor in good health (CMV status not recorded). Some clones in this sample may be carry-over from other donors' samples. The chain joins TRBV5-4 to TRBJ2-5; D remains unclear. CDR3 protein: CASRNRGAQYF. The CDR3 DNA reads as TGTGCCAGCCGGAACCGTGGGGCCCAGTACTTC.